This T cell receptor beta chain came from a study of beta chain features in type 1 diabetes. For the study at large: Cell yields, gender and age were comparable in patients and healthy donors.

Central memory, naive, regulatory and stem cell-like memory CD4+ cells were sorted by CD45RO/CCR7/CD25/CD127/CD95/CD27. The authors obtained over 95% purity in all sorted populations. Germline CDR1 and CDR2: SGHVS and FQNEAQ. There are 15 residues in the CDR3. Trimming pared 4 bases from V and 6 bases from J, leaving 16 bases between. Every isolated RNA sample was fully reverse transcribed, so sequencing captured expressed TCRB transcripts. TCRdb's copy holds only in-frame clones and misses some; the assay was immunoSEQ multiplex PCR. The sample contains hundreds of thousands of clones, over 7% of which appear only once. Study observations and caveats: In every one of the four CD4+ subsets, TCRB CDR3s were moderately but significantly shorter in Type 1 diabetes patients. Lower insertion and higher deletion counts appeared at VDJ junctions in type 1 diabetes patients.

Turning to this clone: The target antigen is unknown.

The genes are TRBV7-8 and TRBJ1-5; D is perhaps TRBD1 (6 bases). The TCR was taken from a man under 40 with type 1 diabetes. Sequenced input: central memory CD4+ T cells from blood. This CDR3 is CASSSSSGAGQPQHF. As DNA, the CDR3 is TGTGCCAGCAGCTCAAGTTCGGGGGCAGGTCAGCCCCAGCATTTT. Complete variable domain (other parts from reference TRBV7-8 and TRBJ1-5): GAGVSQSPRYKVAKRGQDVALRCDPISGHVSLFWYQQALGQGPEFLTYFQNEAQLDKSGLPSDRFFAERPEGSVSTLKIQRTQQEDSAVYLCASSSSSGAGQPQHFGDGTRLSIL.